This section outlines one TCR beta chain sequence together with its context. The source of the sample is a study of blood T cell repertoires in COVID-19. Study context: Samples of COVID-19 (acute and convalescent) were obtained from the United States, Italy and Spain.

Germline CDR1 and CDR2: LGHNA and YSLEER. The CDR3 length is 12 residues. Trimming removed 3 bases at V and 8 bases at J, with 7 bases between. Original processing methods: Amplified reference gene primers provided the basis for estimating nucleated cell counts. Profiled with immunoSEQ multiplex PCR; TCRdb holds only in-frame clones, not every one. V and J calls and clone size are given by that table; D and trimming were obtained from the DNA. The table lists around 250,000 clones, roughly 85% of them singletons, with around 3.3% in the top ten. This chain connects TRBV4-3 to TRBJ1-4, with D tentatively TRBD1 (5 bases). The receptor comes from a woman between 18 and 29 years old with acute or convalescent COVID-19. Sequenced material: peripheral blood. The chain's CDR3 is CASSQEGEKLFF. CDR3 sequence (DNA): TGCGCCAGCAGCCAGGAGGGGGAAAAACTGTTTTTT.